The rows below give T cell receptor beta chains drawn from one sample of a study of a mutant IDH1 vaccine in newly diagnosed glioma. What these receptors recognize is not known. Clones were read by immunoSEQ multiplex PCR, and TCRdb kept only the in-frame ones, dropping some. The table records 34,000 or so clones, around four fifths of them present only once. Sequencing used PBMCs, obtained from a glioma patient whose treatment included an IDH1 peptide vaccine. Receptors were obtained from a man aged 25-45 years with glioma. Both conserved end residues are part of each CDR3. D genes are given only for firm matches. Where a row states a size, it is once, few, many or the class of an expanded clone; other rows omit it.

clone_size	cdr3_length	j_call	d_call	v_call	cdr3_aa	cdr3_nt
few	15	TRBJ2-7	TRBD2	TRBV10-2	CASRRSRGSINEQYF	TGCGCCAGCCGTCGGTCGCGCGGGAGTATAAACGAGCAGTACTTC
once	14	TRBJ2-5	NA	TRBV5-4	CASSLGGFMETQYF	TGTGCCAGCAGCTTGGGCGGGTTTATGGAGACCCAGTACTTC
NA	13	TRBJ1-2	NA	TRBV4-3	CASTQGLVRGYTF	TGCGCCAGCACCCAGGGGCTCGTTCGGGGCTACACCTTC
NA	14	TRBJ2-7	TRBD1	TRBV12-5	CASGRGTGPQEQYF	TGTGCTAGTGGTCGGGGGACAGGGCCTCAAGAGCAGTACTTC
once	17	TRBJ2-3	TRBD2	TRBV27	CASSLSRIAGGTDTQYF	TGTGCCAGCAGTTTATCGAGAATAGCGGGGGGCACAGATACGCAGTATTTT
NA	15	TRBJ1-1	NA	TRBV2	CASSEARGINTEAFF	TGTGCCAGCAGTGAAGCACGGGGGATAAACACTGAAGCTTTCTTT
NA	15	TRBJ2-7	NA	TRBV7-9	CASSPRVGGLKEQYF	TGTGCCAGCAGCCCAAGGGTGGGAGGCTTAAAGGAGCAGTACTTC
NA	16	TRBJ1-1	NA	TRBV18	CASSPQGTGLNTEAFF	TGTGCCAGCTCACCACAAGGTACGGGTCTGAACACTGAAGCTTTCTTT
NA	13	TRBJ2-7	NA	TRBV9	CASSEGGYYEQYF	TGTGCCAGCAGCGAGGGAGGATACTACGAGCAGTACTTC
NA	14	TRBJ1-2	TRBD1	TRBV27	CASRRRDRNYGYTF	TGTGCCAGCAGACGGAGGGACAGAAACTATGGCTACACCTTC
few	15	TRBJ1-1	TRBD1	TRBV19	CASSIGGTGDTEAFF	TGTGCCAGTAGTATAGGCGGGACAGGGGACACTGAAGCTTTCTTT
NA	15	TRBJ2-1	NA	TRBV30	CAWSPHWGSSNEQFF	TGTGCCTGGAGTCCCCACTGGGGTAGCAGCAATGAGCAGTTCTTC
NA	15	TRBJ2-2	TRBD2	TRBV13	CASSPRREGSGELFF	TGTGCCAGCAGCCCCCGGCGGGAGGGATCCGGGGAGCTGTTTTTT
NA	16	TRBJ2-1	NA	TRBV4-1	CASSQVWDGKYNEQFF	TGCGCCAGCAGCCAAGTGTGGGACGGAAAATACAATGAGCAGTTCTTC
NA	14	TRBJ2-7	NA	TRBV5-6	CASSFRDWGYEQYF	TGTGCCAGCAGCTTTAGAGATTGGGGATACGAGCAGTACTTC
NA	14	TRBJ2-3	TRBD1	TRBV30	CAWGTVSSTDTQYF	TGTGCCTGGGGGACAGTTTCTAGCACAGATACGCAGTATTTT
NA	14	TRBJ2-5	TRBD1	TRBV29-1	CSVPLGDRGETQYF	TGCAGCGTCCCGCTCGGGGACAGGGGGGAGACCCAGTACTTC
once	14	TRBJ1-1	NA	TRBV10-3	CAISESQEETEAFF	TGTGCCATCAGTGAGTCGCAGGAAGAAACTGAAGCTTTCTTT
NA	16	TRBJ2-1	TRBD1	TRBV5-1	CASSDQDRASYNEQFF	TGCGCCAGCAGCGACCAGGACAGGGCCTCCTACAATGAGCAGTTCTTC
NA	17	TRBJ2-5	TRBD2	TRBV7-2	CASSFGTSGLWQETQYF	TGTGCCAGCAGCTTCGGGACTAGCGGCTTATGGCAAGAGACCCAGTACTTC
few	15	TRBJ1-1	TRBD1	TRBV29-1	CSVEDGDRVNTEAFF	TGCAGCGTTGAAGATGGTGACAGGGTGAACACTGAAGCTTTCTTT
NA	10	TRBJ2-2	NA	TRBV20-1	CSAYTGELFF	TGCAGTGCTTACACCGGGGAGCTGTTTTTT
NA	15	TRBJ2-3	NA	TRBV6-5	CASSYSDGPTDTQYF	TGTGCCAGCAGTTACTCGGACGGCCCCACAGATACGCAGTATTTT
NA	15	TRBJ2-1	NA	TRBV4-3	CASSQGGGYYNEQFF	TGCGCCAGCAGCCAGGGAGGGGGATACTACAATGAGCAGTTCTTC
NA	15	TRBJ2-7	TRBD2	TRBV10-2	CASRMTSGGTYEQYF	TGCGCCAGCAGAATGACTAGCGGGGGCACCTACGAGCAGTACTTC
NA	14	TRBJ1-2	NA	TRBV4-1	CASSQGQWYRGYTF	TGCGCCAGCAGCCAAGGGCAATGGTATCGTGGCTACACCTTC
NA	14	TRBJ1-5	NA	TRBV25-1	CASSEYGAAQPQHF	TGTGCCAGCAGTGAATATGGGGCAGCTCAGCCCCAGCATTTT
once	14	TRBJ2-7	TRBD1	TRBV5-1	CASSERQGPYEQYF	TGCGCCAGCAGCGAACGACAGGGCCCCTACGAGCAGTACTTC
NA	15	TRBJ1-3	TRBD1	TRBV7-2	CASSQGTGGRNTIYF	TGTGCCAGCAGCCAAGGGACAGGGGGCAGAAACACCATATATTTT
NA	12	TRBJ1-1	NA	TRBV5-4	CASSETGTGAFF	TGTGCCAGCAGCGAGACCGGGACTGGGGCTTTCTTT
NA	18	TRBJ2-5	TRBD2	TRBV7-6	CASRLSRLAGAPQETQYF	TGTGCCAGCAGACTGAGCAGACTAGCGGGCGCCCCGCAAGAGACCCAGTACTTC
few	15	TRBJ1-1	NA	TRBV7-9	CASDNIRILNTEAFF	TGTGCCAGCGACAACATTCGGATATTGAACACTGAAGCTTTCTTT
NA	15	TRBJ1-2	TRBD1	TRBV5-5	CASSLNGQGAIGYTF	TGTGCCAGCAGCTTGAATGGACAGGGGGCGATTGGCTACACCTTC
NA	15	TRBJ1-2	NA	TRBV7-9	CASSERGATTPGYTF	TGTGCCAGCTCAGAAAGGGGGGCGACAACCCCCGGCTACACCTTC
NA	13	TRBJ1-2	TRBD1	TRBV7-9	CASSQGGDYGYTF	TGTGCCAGCAGCCAGGGGGGAGACTATGGCTACACCTTC
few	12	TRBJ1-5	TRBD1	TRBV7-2	CASSHPGTGTHF	TGTGCCAGCAGCCATCCCGGGACAGGAACGCATTTT
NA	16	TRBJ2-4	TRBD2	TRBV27	CASSRLAGGAKNIQYF	TGTGCCAGCAGTCGACTAGCGGGCGGCGCCAAAAACATTCAGTACTTC
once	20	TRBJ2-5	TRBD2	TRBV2	CASSEAGKMWVAGFQETQYF	TGTGCCAGCAGTGAAGCGGGCAAGATGTGGGTAGCGGGTTTCCAAGAGACCCAGTACTTC
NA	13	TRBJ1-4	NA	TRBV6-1	CASSEAPREKLFF	TGTGCCAGCAGTGAAGCTCCAAGGGAAAAACTGTTTTTT
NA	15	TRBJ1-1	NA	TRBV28	CASSLGGKENTEAFF	TGTGCCAGCAGTTTAGGAGGGAAAGAGAACACTGAAGCTTTCTTT
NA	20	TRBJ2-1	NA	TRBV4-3	CASSQVGGRGGASSYNEQFF	TGCGCCAGCAGCCAAGTGGGCGGTAGGGGGGGGGCTAGCTCCTACAATGAGCAGTTCTTC
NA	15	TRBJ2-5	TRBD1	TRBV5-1	CASSLDRGREETQYF	TGCGCCAGCAGCTTGGACAGGGGGCGCGAAGAGACCCAGTACTTC
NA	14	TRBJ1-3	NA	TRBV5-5	CASSSRSTGNTIYF	TGTGCCAGCAGCTCCCGTTCTACTGGAAACACCATATATTTT
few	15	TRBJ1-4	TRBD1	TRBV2	CASKDRAATNEKLFF	TGTGCCAGCAAGGACAGGGCTGCAACTAATGAAAAACTGTTTTTT
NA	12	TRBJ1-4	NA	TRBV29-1	CSVGATNEKLFF	TGCAGCGTTGGGGCAACTAATGAAAAACTGTTTTTT
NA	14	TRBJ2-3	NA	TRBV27	CASSLGLSVDTQYF	TGTGCCAGCAGTTTGGGACTTTCAGTAGATACGCAGTATTTT
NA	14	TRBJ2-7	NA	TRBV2	CASSESGFSYEQYF	TGTGCCAGCAGTGAGTCAGGGTTCTCTTACGAGCAGTACTTC